Following are 10 T cell receptor beta chains from one sample sequenced in a study of naive and memory T cell subsets. These receptors have no known antigen. Both TRBC1 and TRBC2 were covered by a beta constant-region primer of two equimolar oligonucleotides. The ligated cDNA underwent four PCR rounds using SP2 and nested alpha and beta constant-region primers. TCRdb called the UMI-ligation and nested PCR reads again in MiXCR, with one record for every CDR3 protein. The sample holds 140,000 to 150,000 distinct CDR3 sequences, roughly 22% seen once. The study, taken as a whole, reports: Especially in CD8 cells, naive repertoires contained a few larger clonotypes, possibly CD45RA-re-expressing memory cells.

Sequencing input: naive CD4+ T cells from blood. The receptors stem from a human donor in good health.

This clonotype appeared many times. This chain connects TRBV6-6 to TRBJ2-7; D may be TRBD2 (6 bases). V lost 4 bases to trimming and J lost 6 bases, with 13 bases between them. This CDR3 region has 13 residues. CDR1 is MNHNY, CDR2 SVGAGI, per germline (reference sequence). CDR3 DNA sequence: TGTGCCAGCAGTTTTCTCCGGGACTCCGAGCAGTACTTC. It is translated as CASSFLRDSEQYF.

The chain recombines TRBV4-1 with TRBJ2-7; 7 nucleotides match TRBD2. Germline loops: CDR1 MGHRA, CDR2 YSYEKL. This CDR3 comprises 16 residues. The V segment lost 0 bases and the J segment 3 bases; nucleotides outside the gene matches: 8. In nucleotides, the CDR3 is TGCGCCAGCAGCCAAGATTTTAGACTAGCAATCTACGAGCAGTACTTC. This encodes CASSQDFRLAIYEQYF.

The V and J genes are TRBV19 and TRBJ1-5, with 9 bases fitting TRBD1. This CDR3 spans 16 amino acids. The germline V gene has CDR1 LNHDA and CDR2 SQIVND (reference sequence). V lost 3 bases, J lost 2 bases, and 5 bases stayed unmatched. CDR3 region: CASSIGDRVGNQPQHF. CDR3 in DNA: TGTGCCAGTAGTATCGGGGACAGGGTTGGCAATCAGCCCCAGCATTTT.

This clonotype was detected a few times. The chain joins TRBV5-4 to TRBJ1-2; D is unclear. This CDR3 has 13 amino acids. The V and J ends lost 0 bases and 3 bases respectively, with 6 bases between them. Germline V gives CDR1 SGHNT, CDR2 YYREEE (reference sequence). The DNA of the CDR3 is TGTGCCAGCAGCTTGGACCTTTACTATGGCTACACCTTC. Translated, it gives CASSLDLYYGYTF.

This chain joins TRBV6-2 or TRBV6-3 and TRBJ2-7; D is unclear. Per germline, CDR1 MNHEY and CDR2 SVGEGT. The CDR3 length is 11 residues. Trimming took 5 bases from V and 3 from J, leaving 5 bases between them. CDR3 nucleotide sequence: TGTGCCAGCAGTGATATCTACGAGCAGTACTTC. It encodes CASSDIYEQYF.

Ten or more counts support this clonotype. A read error may produce the germline difference seen at one junction end. The chain links TRBV12-3 or TRBV12-4 to TRBJ2-7; TRBD2 matches 8 bases. This CDR3 has 14 residues. The CDR3 DNA follows: TGTGCCAGCAGTTTCGGGGGGGATTCCTCCGAGCAGTACTTC. Translation: CASSFGGDSSEQYF.

This clonotype was detected ten times or more. The chain employs TRBV30 and TRBJ1-1; unclear D gene. The CDR3 length is 18 residues. Germline loops: CDR1 GTSNPN, CDR2 SVGIG (reference sequence). V lost 2 bases to trimming and J lost 0 bases, with 22 bases between them. CDR3 bases: TGTGCCTGGAGTACGTTACCGAGACCGATTTGGATGAACACTGAAGCTTTCTTT. Protein sequence: CAWSTLPRPIWMNTEAFF.

This chain joins TRBV2 and TRBJ1-1; 7 bases line up with TRBD1. Trimming removed 9 bases from V and 0 bases from J; junction bases left unmatched: 10. Germline V CDR1 and CDR2: SNHLY, FYNNEI. CDR3 length: 15 amino acids. The CDR3 sequence is CARTGTASLNTEAFF. The CDR3 DNA sequence: TGTGCCAGAACCGGGACAGCCTCTCTGAACACTGAAGCTTTCTTT.

The chain joins TRBV7-2 to TRBJ2-1; tentative D call: TRBD2 (7 bases). Trimming pared 5 bases from V and 6 bases from J, leaving 14 bases between. Germline CDR1 SGHTA, CDR2 FQGNSA. The CDR3 is 14 residues long. The CDR3 nucleotides read TGTGCCAGCAGCCCCAGGGGAGGGGTCAATGAGCAGTTCTTC. Encoded protein: CASSPRGGVNEQFF.

J is TRBJ2-1 and V is TRBV5-1; no firm D call. V lost 2 bases to trimming and J lost 2 bases, with 14 bases between them. This CDR3 comprises 16 residues. Germline V gene lookup returns CDR1 SGHRS and CDR2 YFSETQ. The CDR3 DNA is TGCGCCAGCAGCTTATTTGCGTTTCCCACCTACAATGAGCAGTTCTTC. It is translated as CASSLFAFPTYNEQFF.